What follows is one T cell receptor (beta chain) and its context. Produced via immunoSEQ multiplex PCR; TCRdb's table is partial and in-frame only. The sample lists 110,000 or so clones, about 90% occurring once. Germline-derived CDR1 and CDR2 are SQVTM and ANQGSEA. The junction had 16 bases not matched to a gene; V was cut back by 7 bases and J by 2 bases. The CDR3 sequence is 16 residues long. The sample comes from a study of Tregs in tolerant kidney transplant recipients. Unstimulated regulatory T cells (CD4+CD25+CD127-), CD4+CD25- non-regulatory cells, CD4 and CD8 cells were FACS-sorted from thawed PBMCs.

The receptor was derived from a human donor in good health. The chain carries TRBV29-1 and TRBJ1-2, with 7 bases matching TRBD1. The sample comprised CD4+ T cells from blood. CDR3 in DNA: TGCAGCGCTGACATCCTTGGACAGGCTAGAAACTATGGCTACACCTTC. Protein: CSADILGQARNYGYTF.